This TCR beta chain is from a study of neoadjuvant anti-PD-1 for oral cavity cancer. Study as a whole: Most patients had three to four biweekly doses of 3 mg/kg nivolumab before resection.

TCRdb keeps only in-frame clones here, not all; method: immunoSEQ multiplex PCR. The table has 11,000 to 15,000 clones, approximately 70% seen once. Trimming took 0 bases from V and 0 from J, leaving 15 bases between them. Germline-derived CDR1 and CDR2 are SGDLS and YYNGEE. The CDR3 has 17 residues. Sequenced material: PBMCs, taken before nivolumab (anti-PD-1) treatment. The chain recombines TRBV9 with TRBJ1-1, with D uncertain. This TCR was sampled from a person between 35 and 79 years old with oral cavity squamous cell carcinoma. The CDR3 spells CASSVGGSGGMNTEAFF. CDR3 sequence (DNA): TGTGCCAGCAGCGTAGGTGGATCTGGCGGAATGAACACTGAAGCTTTCTTT.